Here is one T cell receptor beta chain with its context. Its cognate antigen is unknown. The data were obtained in a study of cytomegalovirus exposure and HLA in healthy donors. Study conclusions and caveats: Reported performance of the classifier showed diagnosis of cytomegalovirus status with high specificity and sensitivity.

Sequencing used immunoSEQ multiplex PCR; TCRdb keeps in-frame clones, though not all of them. The sample yields roughly 56,000 clones, 85% to 95% seen once. The clonotype comes from a man younger than 30 in good health and CMV-seronegative. Material for sequencing was PBMCs.

The CDR3: CASSDRLAGGRNEQFF. CDR3 DNA: TGTGCCAGCAGTGACAGACTAGCGGGAGGTAGGAATGAGCAGTTCTTC. This chain connects TRBV25-1 to TRBJ2-1, with 13 nucleotides matching TRBD2. The junction had 6 bases not matched to a gene; V was cut back by 3 bases and J by 7 bases. Germline CDR1 MGHDK, CDR2 SYGVNS. This CDR3 has 16 residues.